This T cell receptor (beta chain) is from a study of Ad26.COV2.S vaccination and SARS-CoV-2 variants. Clones were read by immunoSEQ multiplex PCR, and TCRdb kept only the in-frame ones, dropping some. Of some 340,000 clones listed, around 83% are singletons. Stated treatment: about 20 received Ad26.COV2.S at low or high dose, single or two shots; a few received placebo; per-sample allocation not given. Sampling occurred on day 63 after the first vaccine or placebo injection. V lost 3 bases, J lost 3 bases, and 6 bases lay in between. The CDR3 sequence is 12 residues long. The chain combines TRBV12-3 or TRBV12-4 with TRBJ2-7; the D gene is possibly TRBD2 (5 bases). Source: peripheral blood, taken in a trial of Ad26.COV2.S vaccine versus placebo. This receptor was identified in a person between 18 and 60 years old who received the Ad26.COV2.S COVID-19 vaccine or a placebo. CDR3 bases: TGTGCCAGCAGTTTTGGAGGCTACGAGCAGTACTTC. This encodes CASSFGGYEQYF.